This T cell receptor beta chain was recorded in a study of lymphopenia after photon versus proton radiotherapy. Overall study results and limits: Proton therapy kept repertoires fairly stable, unlike photons, which gained effector/memory cells. In patients who died, overall survival fell as post-nadir TCR diversity dropped more. Oligoclonal CD8+ Temra expansion after nadir drove photon patients' diversity drop.

TCRdb keeps only in-frame clones here, not all; method: immunoSEQ multiplex PCR. The sample records 150,000 to 200,000 clones, about nine tenths being singletons. Worth noting for this clone: Its antigen remains unknown.

The CDR3 contains 14 residues. V gave up 8 bases and J gave up 4 bases; unmatched junction bases: 6. From germline, CDR1 is MNHNS and CDR2 SASEGT. The source of this sequence is a man aged 50-60 years with gastric cancer. The sequencing here drew on peripheral blood, taken from a patient treated with photon-based radiotherapy. This chain joins TRBV6-1 and TRBJ2-7, with TRBD1 identical over 12 bases. The CDR3 coding sequence is TGTGCCAGCCGACCGGGACAGGGGGCGTACGAGCAGTACTTC. Encoded protein: CASRPGQGAYEQYF.